The 26 T cell receptor beta chains presented below share a single source sample, sequenced in a study of cytomegalovirus exposure and HLA in healthy donors. The PCR contained 60 Vbeta and 13 Jbeta primers. The data were produced by immunoSEQ multiplex PCR, yet TCRdb's version contains in-frame clones alone and is incomplete. Here the sample spans approximately 93,000 clones, approximately 83% being singletons. The sample consisted of PBMCs. These receptors were taken from a man aged 45-65 years in good health and CMV-seronegative.

The V gene is TRBV28, the J gene TRBJ2-1, with TRBD2 identical over 12 bases. The ends lost 3 bases at V and 4 bases at J; junction bases unmatched: 1. In germline, CDR1 is MDHEN, CDR2 SYDVKM. CDR3 length equals 15 residues. The DNA of the CDR3 is TGTGCCAGCAGTTTCGGACTAGCGGGGTACAATGAGCAGTTCTTC. Protein product: CASSFGLAGYNEQFF.

The chain employs TRBV7-3 and TRBJ2-1; 7 bases fit TRBD2. This CDR3 spans 13 amino acids. Unmatched junction bases numbered 3, after V lost 2 bases and J lost 8 bases. Germline lookup yields CDR1 SGHTA and CDR2 FQGTGA. The CDR3 DNA is TGTGCCAGCAGCTTAGGGAGGGGCGATGAGCAGTTCTTC. It encodes CASSLGRGDEQFF. The complete variable domain, with remaining parts taken from reference TRBV7-3 and TRBJ2-1, reads GAGVSQTPSNKVTEKGKYVELRCDPISGHTALYWYRQSLGQGPEFLIYFQGTGAADDSGLPNDRFFAVRPEGSVSTLKIQRTERGDSAVYLCASSLGRGDEQFFGPGTRLTVL.

The CDR3 region is CASSLRVAGVRNTGELFF. For the CDR3, the DNA is TGTGCCAGCAGCTTAAGAGTAGCGGGAGTCCGAAACACCGGGGAGCTGTTTTTT. V usage is TRBV7-6 and J usage is TRBJ2-2; 9 nucleotides agree with TRBD2. The CDR3 has 18 amino acids. V shed 2 bases, J shed 2 bases, and the junction held 9 bases outside the gene matches. Germline assignment: CDR1 SGHVS and CDR2 FNYEAQ.

The chain combines TRBV5-1 with TRBJ2-3; D may be TRBD2 (6 bases). V dropped 4 bases and J dropped 0 bases, with 15 bases sitting between them. Germline lookup yields CDR1 SGHRS and CDR2 YFSETQ. The CDR3 has 16 residues. The CDR3 DNA reads TGCGCCAGCAGCCTCGGGACTCAAGCTAGCACAGATACGCAGTATTTT. Amino acids: CASSLGTQASTDTQYF. The full variable domain, with the rest looked up from reference TRBV5-1 and TRBJ2-3, is KAGVTQTPRYLIKTRGQQVTLSCSPISGHRSVSWYQQTPGQGLQFLFEYFSETQRNKGNFPGRFSGRQFSNSRSEMNVSTLELGDSALYLCASSLGTQASTDTQYFGPGTRLTVL.

This rearrangement joins TRBV5-4 to TRBJ2-1; 15 bases agree with TRBD2. This CDR3 contains 20 residues. With 4 bases clipped from V and 2 bases from J, the junction kept 13 bases outside the gene matches. The germline gives CDR1 SGHNT, CDR2 YYREEE (reference sequence). Written as DNA, the CDR3 is TGTGCCAGCAGCAACCCCGCCGGGACTAGCGGGAGGATCCCCTACAATGAGCAGTTCTTC. Translating gives CASSNPAGTSGRIPYNEQFF.

The V call is TRBV19, the J call TRBJ2-1; tentative D call: TRBD1 (5 bases). The CDR3 sequence is 15 residues long. Germline-derived CDR1 and CDR2 are LNHDA and SQIVND (reference sequence). V lost 2 bases, J lost 4 bases, and 12 bases lay in between. The CDR3 region is CASSIYETVYNEQFF. The CDR3 coding sequence is TGTGCCAGTAGTATATACGAGACAGTTTACAATGAGCAGTTCTTC.

CDR3 sequence (DNA): TGTGCCAGCAGCTTACCGCCACGCGGGGGGTACGAGCAGTACTTC. Translated: CASSLPPRGGYEQYF. The J gene is TRBJ2-7, the V gene TRBV7-2, with 8 bases matching TRBD2. This CDR3 has 15 amino acids. Germline CDR1 SGHTA, CDR2 FQGNSA. J gave up 4 bases and V 2 bases, and 7 bases lay outside the gene matches. The complete variable domain, with remaining parts taken from reference TRBV7-2 and TRBJ2-7, reads GAGVSQSPSNKVTEKGKDVELRCDPISGHTALYWYRQSLGQGLEFLIYFQGNSAPDKSGLPSDRFSAERTGGSVSTLTIQRTQQEDSAVYLCASSLPPRGGYEQYFGPGTRLTVT.

The chain carries TRBV7-2 and TRBJ2-7; 8 bases line up with TRBD2. The CDR3 covers 15 residues. The trim removed 5 bases at V and 4 bases at J, leaving 10 bases unmatched. Germline loops: CDR1 SGHTA, CDR2 FQGNSA. This CDR3 reads CASSLRASGPYEQYF. CDR3 bases: TGTGCCAGCAGCCTCCGGGCTAGCGGGCCATACGAGCAGTACTTC.

This clone was observed a few times. The CDR3 DNA is TGTGCCAGCAGCAAAAGAGAAAGGCAGGACGAGCAGTACTTC. Its translation: CASSKRERQDEQYF. The V and J genes are TRBV21-1 and TRBJ2-7; TRBD1, as called in the table, went unchecked against the DNA. TRBV21-1 is shown as a pseudogene. This CDR3 comprises 14 residues.

The chain recombines TRBV7-6 with TRBJ2-1; 9 positions match TRBD2. Looked up from germline, CDR1 is SGHVS and CDR2 is FNYEAQ. Trimming took 5 bases from V and 0 from J; bases not matched to a gene: 2. The CDR3 covers 15 residues. CDR3 amino acids: CASSGLAYSYNEQFF. The DNA of the CDR3 is TGTGCCAGCAGCGGACTAGCGTACTCCTACAATGAGCAGTTCTTC.

This clone was counted between two and nine times. The genes are TRBV6-4 and TRBJ2-1, with 12 bases matching TRBD2. Germline V gives CDR1 MRHNA, CDR2 SNTAGT. V was clipped by 5 bases and J by 6 bases; unmatched bases: 5. This CDR3 region has 15 residues. The CDR3 region is CASSTTSGSSNEQFF. In nucleotides, the CDR3 is TGTGCCAGCAGTACGACTAGCGGGAGCTCCAATGAGCAGTTCTTC.

The V call is TRBV30, the J call TRBJ1-1; tentative D call: TRBD1 (5 bases). The CDR3 length is 14 residues. Trimming took off 2 bases at V and 3 bases at J, with 13 bases between the two ends. Germline V gene sequence: CDR1 GTSNPN, CDR2 SVGIG (reference sequence). The CDR3 reads CAWSIKDTHTEAFF. CDR3 DNA sequence: TGTGCCTGGAGTATCAAGGACACCCACACTGAAGCTTTCTTT.

This clone showed up just once. V gene TRBV6-5 combines with J gene TRBJ2-7, with 7 positions matching TRBD2. V shed 2 bases and J 2 bases; nucleotides not matched to a gene: 6. Germline CDR1 MNHEY, CDR2 SVGAGI. There are 15 residues in the CDR3. CDR3 loop: CASSYGGRVPYEQYF. The CDR3 DNA sequence: TGTGCCAGCAGTTACGGAGGGAGGGTCCCCTACGAGCAGTACTTC.

The chain combines TRBV6-1 with TRBJ2-7, with TRBD2 identical over 9 bases. Germline values: CDR1 MNHNS, CDR2 SASEGT. The CDR3 contains 15 residues. Trimming removed 4 bases from V and 7 bases from J; junction bases left unmatched: 11. As DNA, the CDR3 is TGTGCCAGCAGTGTGCTGGGCGGGAGGGCGTGGGAGCAGTACTTC. Protein sequence: CASSVLGGRAWEQYF.

The chain has TRBV4-3 and TRBJ1-2, with D tentatively TRBD1 (6 bases). The ends were cut back, 0 bases at V and 8 bases at J, with 13 bases in the middle. The CDR3 contains 14 residues. The germline gives CDR1 LGHNA, CDR2 YSLEER. CDR3 amino acids: CASSQEGRGYGYTF. For the CDR3, the DNA is TGCGCCAGCAGCCAAGAAGGCAGGGGTTACGGCTACACCTTC.

This chain connects TRBV10-3 to TRBJ1-2, with 9 bases fitting TRBD1. The CDR3 loop spans 14 amino acids. The V gene end was trimmed by 6 bases and the J gene end by 4 bases; junction bases not matched to a gene: 6. Germline CDR1 and CDR2: ENHRY and SYGVKD. CDR3 sequence: CAIRNTGGSYGYTF. The CDR3 DNA sequence: TGTGCCATCAGGAATACAGGGGGCAGCTATGGCTACACCTTC.

The rearrangement uses TRBV6-1 and TRBJ2-1, with D possibly being TRBD1 (5 bases). V shed 7 bases and J shed 4 bases, with 11 bases lying between them. This CDR3 is built from 13 residues. Germline-derived CDR1 and CDR2 are MNHNS and SASEGT. In DNA, the CDR3 is TGTGCCAGCATTCTTGACAGATACAATGAGCAGTTCTTC. Amino acids: CASILDRYNEQFF.

With respect to this clone: At one end the junction does not follow the germline gene, possibly because of a read error. The V call is TRBV4-2, the J call TRBJ1-2; perhaps TRBD1 as D (5 bases). The V gene's germline CDR1 is LGHNA and CDR2 YNFKEQ. The CDR3 consists of 14 residues. The DNA for the CDR3 is TGTGCCAGCAGCCAGGGCCGAGGGGACTATGACTACACCTTC. Residues: CASSQGRGDYDYTF.

The chain couples TRBV5-4 to TRBJ2-7, with D possibly TRBD2 on 6 matching bases. The V end lost 3 bases, the J end lost 0 bases, and 10 bases lay between the germline ends. This CDR3 region has 14 residues. Germline CDR1 and CDR2: SGHNT and YYREEE (reference sequence). CDR3 region: CASSSRDSSYEQYF. In DNA form, the CDR3 reads TGTGCCAGCAGCTCACGGGACTCCTCCTACGAGCAGTACTTC.

The gene calls are TRBV4-2 and TRBJ2-1; 10 positions agree with TRBD2. Trimming at V came to 0 bases and at J to 12 bases, leaving 11 bases not matched to a gene. The germline CDR1 and CDR2 sequences are LGHNA and YNFKEQ. This CDR3 has 16 residues. As DNA, the CDR3 is TGTGCCAGCAGCCAAGACGATCGAGCGGGAGGGCCCGGGCAGTTCTTC. The encoded protein is CASSQDDRAGGPGQFF.

J is TRBJ2-1 and V is TRBV7-3; 13 bases map to TRBD2. J lost 10 bases, V lost 5 bases, and 11 bases had no gene match. The CDR3 loop spans 16 amino acids. Germline-derived CDR1 and CDR2 are SGHTA and FQGTGA. In DNA form, the CDR3 reads TGTGCCAGCAGCCCGCCGGGACTAGCGGGAAATCAGGAGCAGTTCTTC. Translated, it gives CASSPPGLAGNQEQFF. The full variable domain, completed using reference TRBV7-3 and TRBJ2-1, is GAGVSQTPSNKVTEKGKYVELRCDPISGHTALYWYRQSLGQGPEFLIYFQGTGAADDSGLPNDRFFAVRPEGSVSTLKIQRTERGDSAVYLCASSPPGLAGNQEQFFGPGTRLTVL.

The chain couples TRBV6-6 to TRBJ2-3; 7 bases map to TRBD1. Germline V lookup: CDR1 MNHNY, CDR2 SVGAGI (reference sequence). V was clipped by 5 bases and J by 6 bases; unmatched bases: 8. The CDR3 is made up of 14 amino acids. Here the CDR3 reads CASSPGQVPDTQYF. The CDR3 region has the DNA TGTGCCAGCAGTCCCGGACAGGTTCCGGATACGCAGTATTTT.

The V call is TRBV10-1, the J call TRBJ2-1; D is unresolved. V dropped 7 bases and J dropped 4 bases, with 5 bases sitting between them. This CDR3 region has 11 residues. The germline CDR1 and CDR2 sequences are WNHNN and SYGVQD (reference sequence). CDR3 DNA: TGCGCCAGCAACAGATACAATGAGCAGTTCTTC. This encodes CASNRYNEQFF.

Only a few counts were recorded for this clone. This rearrangement joins TRBV9 to TRBJ2-7; a possible D gene is TRBD1 (5 bases). This CDR3 contains 14 residues. Trimming pared 0 bases from V and 6 bases from J, leaving 13 bases between. Germline V gene sequence: CDR1 SGDLS, CDR2 YYNGEE. CDR3 coding DNA: TGTGCCAGCAGCGTAGAAGCAGGGTTTGGCGAGCAGTACTTC. This codes for CASSVEAGFGEQYF.

This chain joins TRBV2 and TRBJ2-3, with TRBD1 matching 11 bases. Trimming cost V 3 bases and J 3 bases; bases outside gene matches: 5. Germline V gene sequence: CDR1 SNHLY, CDR2 FYNNEI. The CDR3 is 16 amino acids. CDR3 sequence reads: CASSEWGTGGTDTQYF. As DNA, the CDR3 is TGTGCCAGCAGTGAGTGGGGGACAGGGGGAACAGATACGCAGTATTTT.

The chain carries TRBV5-4 and TRBJ2-3; TRBD2 aligns across 12 bases. There are 19 residues in the CDR3. The trim removed 1 base at V and 0 bases at J, leaving 9 bases unmatched. The germline CDR1 and CDR2 sequences are SGHNT and YYREEE (reference sequence). DNA of the CDR3: TGTGCCAGCAGCTTGACTATACTAGCGGGAGGATTGAGCACAGATACGCAGTATTTT. This encodes CASSLTILAGGLSTDTQYF.